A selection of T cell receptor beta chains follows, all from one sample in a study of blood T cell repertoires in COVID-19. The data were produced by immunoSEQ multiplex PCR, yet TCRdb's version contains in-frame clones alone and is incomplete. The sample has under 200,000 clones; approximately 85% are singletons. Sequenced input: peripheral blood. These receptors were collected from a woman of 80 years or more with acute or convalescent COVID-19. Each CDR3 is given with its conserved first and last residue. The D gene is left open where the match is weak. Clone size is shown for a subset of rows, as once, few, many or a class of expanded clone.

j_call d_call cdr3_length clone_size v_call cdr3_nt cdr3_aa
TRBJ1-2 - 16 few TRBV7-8 TGTGCCAGCAGCTTAAGGGGCGGGACCCTGGGGTATGGCTACACCTTC CASSLRGGTLGYGYTF
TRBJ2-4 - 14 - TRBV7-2 TGTGCCAGCAGCTTAGGAGGGGACTTAAACATTCAGTACTTC CASSLGGDLNIQYF
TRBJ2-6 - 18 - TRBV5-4 TGTGCCAGCAGCACCGGGACAACGAGGAGAGGGGGGGCCAACGTCCTGACTTTC CASSTGTTRRGGANVLTF
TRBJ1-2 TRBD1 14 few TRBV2 TGTGCCAGCAGCGAACAGGGGTCTAGCTATGGCTACACCTTC CASSEQGSSYGYTF
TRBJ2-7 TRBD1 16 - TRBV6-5 TGTGCCAGCAGTTTAACAGGGGGTTCGGTCGATTACGAGCAGTACTTC CASSLTGGSVDYEQYF
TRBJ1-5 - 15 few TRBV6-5 TGTGCCAGCACCGCGACTACGGGGGGAAATCAGCCCCAGCATTTT CASTATTGGNQPQHF
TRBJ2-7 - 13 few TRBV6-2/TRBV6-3 TGTGCCAGCAGTTACTACACAGGGTACGAGCAGTACTTC CASSYYTGYEQYF
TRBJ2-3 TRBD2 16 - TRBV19 TGTGCCAGTAGTATAGATATCGGAGGACTAGGAGATACGCAGTATTTT CASSIDIGGLGDTQYF
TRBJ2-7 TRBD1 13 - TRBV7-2 TGTGCCAGCCAGGACAGGGTCTCCTACGAGCAGTACTTC CASQDRVSYEQYF
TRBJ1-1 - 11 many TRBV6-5 TGTGCCAGCAGTTACCTCCAGGAAGCTTTCTTT CASSYLQEAFF
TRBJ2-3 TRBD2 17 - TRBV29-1 TGCACCGTTGAAGATAGGACTAGCGGAGGGGGCACAGATACGCAGTATTTT CTVEDRTSGGGTDTQYF
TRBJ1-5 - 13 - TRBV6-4 TGTGCCAGCAGTCAGGACAAAGATCAGCCCCAGCATTTT CASSQDKDQPQHF
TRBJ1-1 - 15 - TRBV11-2 TGTGCCAGCAGCCTCCGGACAGCTATGAACACTGAAGCTTTCTTT CASSLRTAMNTEAFF
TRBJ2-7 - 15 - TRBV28 TGTGCCACCACTAAACCGCCCACGTCGTCCTACGAGCAGTACTTC CATTKPPTSSYEQYF
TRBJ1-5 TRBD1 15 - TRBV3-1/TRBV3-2 TGTGCCAGCAGCCACCGGACAGGGCTTGGTCAGCCCCAGCATTTT CASSHRTGLGQPQHF
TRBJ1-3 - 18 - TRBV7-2 TGTGCCAGCAGCTTAGGGCCCAGGAGGACCCACTCTGGAAACACCATATATTTT CASSLGPRRTHSGNTIYF
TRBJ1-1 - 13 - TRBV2 TGTGCCAGCAGTTCCGACAGGTCCACTGAAGCTTTCTTT CASSSDRSTEAFF
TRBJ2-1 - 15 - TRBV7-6 TGTGCCAGCAGCTTAGCTGGGGGGGGCTTTTATGAGCAGTTCTTC CASSLAGGGFYEQFF
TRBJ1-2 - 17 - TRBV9 TGTGCCAGCAGCGTAGGCCTGCAGGGGAGGGGCGGGACTGGCTACACCTTC CASSVGLQGRGGTGYTF
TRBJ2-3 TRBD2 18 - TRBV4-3 TGCGCCAGCAGCCAAGATTTGACTAGCGGGGGGCTAGCAGATACGCAGTATTTT CASSQDLTSGGLADTQYF
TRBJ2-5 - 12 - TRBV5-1 TGCGCCAGCAGCTTGAAAGCTGAGACCCAGTACTTC CASSLKAETQYF
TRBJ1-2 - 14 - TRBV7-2 TGTGCCAGCAGCTTAGGGCAGGGGCAGACTGGCTACACCTTC CASSLGQGQTGYTF
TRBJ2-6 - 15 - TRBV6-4 TGTGCCAGCAGTGACCTGGCCACTGGGGCCAACGTCCTGACTTTC CASSDLATGANVLTF
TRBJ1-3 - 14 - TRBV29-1 TGCAGCGCCTGTGACAGCCTTTCTGGAAACACCATATATTTT CSACDSLSGNTIYF
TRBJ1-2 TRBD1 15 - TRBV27 TGTGCCAGCCGGGACAGGGGGCGGATCGACTATGGCTACACCTTC CASRDRGRIDYGYTF
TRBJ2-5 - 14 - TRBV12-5 TGTGCTAGTGGTTCTTCGGGGTACCAAGAGACCCAGTACTTC CASGSSGYQETQYF
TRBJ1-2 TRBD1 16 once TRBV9 TGTGCCAGCAGCCAACAAACACAGGGGGCGAGGGCTGGCTACACCTTC CASSQQTQGARAGYTF
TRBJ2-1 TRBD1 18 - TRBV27 TGTGCCAGCAGTTTCCGGGACAGGGGATTCGGTTCCTACAATGAGCAGTTCTTC CASSFRDRGFGSYNEQFF
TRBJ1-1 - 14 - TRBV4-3 TGCGCCAGCAGCCCACAGGGTCTTATCACTGAAGCTTTCTTT CASSPQGLITEAFF
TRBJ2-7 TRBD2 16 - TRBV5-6 TGTGCCAGCAGCTTGAGGGGACTAGCGGTTTCCTACGAGCAGTACTTC CASSLRGLAVSYEQYF
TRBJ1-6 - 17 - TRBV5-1 TGCGCCAGCAGCTTGGACGACAGGACATCGGCGGATTCACCCCTCCACTTT CASSLDDRTSADSPLHF
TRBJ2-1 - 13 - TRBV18 TGTGCCAGCTCACCCCGGCCAGGGGATGAGCAGTTCTTC CASSPRPGDEQFF
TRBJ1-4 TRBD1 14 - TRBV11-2 TGTGCCAGCAGCTCTGGACAGGGGAATGAAAAACTGTTTTTT CASSSGQGNEKLFF
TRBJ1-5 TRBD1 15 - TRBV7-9 TGTGCCAGCAGCCCCACCGGACAGGGCGATCAGCCCCAGCATTTT CASSPTGQGDQPQHF
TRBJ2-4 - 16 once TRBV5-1 TGCGCCAGCACCCTGCTACGGGAGACTTTCAAAAACATTCAGTACTTC CASTLLRETFKNIQYF
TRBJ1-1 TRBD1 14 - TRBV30 TGTGCCTGGGAGGGGACAGGGATGAACACTGAAGCTTTCTTT CAWEGTGMNTEAFF
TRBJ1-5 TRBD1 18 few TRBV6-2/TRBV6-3 TGTGCCAGCAACCCCGGCTGGGGACAGGGGTTGAGCAATCAGCCCCAGCATTTT CASNPGWGQGLSNQPQHF
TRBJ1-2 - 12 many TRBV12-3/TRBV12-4 TGTGCCAGCAGCAGCCCAGGGTATGGCTACACCTTC CASSSPGYGYTF
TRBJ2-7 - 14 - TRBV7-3 TGTGCCAGCAGCTTAGGTGGAGGAGCGGGCGAGCAGTACTTC CASSLGGGAGEQYF
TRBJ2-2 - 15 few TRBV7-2 TGTGCCAGCAACGTAGGGGTTGAGAACACCGGGGAGCTGTTTTTT CASNVGVENTGELFF
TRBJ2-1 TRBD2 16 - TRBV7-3 TGTGCCAGCAGCTTAACGTCCGGGACTAGCCGGGATGAGCAGTTCTTC CASSLTSGTSRDEQFF
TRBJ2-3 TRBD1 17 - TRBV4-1 TGCGCCAGCAGCCACGGATGGGGACAGCAGAGCACAGATACGCAGTATTTT CASSHGWGQQSTDTQYF
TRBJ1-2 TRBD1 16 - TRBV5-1 TGCGCCAGCAGCTTGGGCCCACAGGGGGCTGAATATGGCTACACCTTC CASSLGPQGAEYGYTF
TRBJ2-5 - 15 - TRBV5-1 TGCGCCAGCAGCCCCGGTAGGGGACTCCAAGAGACCCAGTACTTC CASSPGRGLQETQYF
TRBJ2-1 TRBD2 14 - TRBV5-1 TGCGCCAGCAGCTATTCTAGCGGGAGAAATGAGCAGTTCTTC CASSYSSGRNEQFF
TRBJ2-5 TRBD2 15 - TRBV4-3 TGCGCCAGCAGCCAGGTAGCGGGGGGCGGAGAGACCCAGTACTTC CASSQVAGGGETQYF
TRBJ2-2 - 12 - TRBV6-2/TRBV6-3 TGTGCCAGCAGCCAGCTAGGCGGGGAGCTGTTTTTT CASSQLGGELFF